This passage covers 4 T cell receptor beta chains from one sample sequenced in a study of blood T cells in healthy people across ages. Using a J-beta primer mix together with a sample-barcoded 5' primer, a second PCR was run for roughly 6 to 12 cycles. TCRdb analysed the 5' RACE reads with MiXCR anew, one entry per CDR3 protein. This sample has 890,000 or so distinct CDR3 sequences, with around 68% found just once. Source material: blood. The receptors were sampled from a young man in good health.

CDR3 protein: CSVGEGAGGYTF. CDR3 DNA sequence: TGCAGCGTTGGAGAGGGGGCGGGAGGCTACACCTTC. The chain recombines TRBV29-1 with TRBJ1-2, with 7 bases matching TRBD1. The J segment lost 8 bases and the V segment lost 4 bases, leaving 7 bases of the junction unmatched. Germline CDR1 reads SQVTM; CDR2 reads ANQGSEA. CDR3 size: 12 residues.

The chain combines TRBV5-6 with TRBJ1-2; tentatively, D is TRBD1 (5 bases). The CDR3 is 16 amino acids. Germline V CDR1 and CDR2: SGHDT, YYEEEE. V lost 4 bases and J lost 2, with 18 bases in between. CDR3 DNA sequence: TGTGCCAGCAGCCCCCCTCGGGGCCCAGGGAACTATGGCTACACCTTC. This codes for CASSPPRGPGNYGYTF.

Turning to this clonotype: Its ends do not fully match the called genes, so a read error is possible. The genes are TRBV9 and TRBJ2-3, with D unclear. This CDR3 contains 15 residues. The germline CDR1 and CDR2 sequences are SGDLS and YYNGEE. The CDR3 DNA sequence: TGTGCCAGCAGCGGACGCTGGCCGGGCACGGATACGCAGTATTTT. It is translated as CASSGRWPGTDTQYF. The full variable domain, rest sourced from reference TRBV9 and TRBJ2-3, is DSGVTQTPKHLITATGQRVTLRCSPRSGDLSVYWYQQSLDQGLQFLIQYYNGEERAKGNILERFSAQQFPDLHSELNLSSLELGDSALYFCASSGRWPGTDTQYFGPGTRLTVL.

A word on this clonotype: A much larger clone differs by one base, so this may be a read error. The rearrangement joins TRBV7-2 to TRBJ2-5; 8 bases line up with TRBD1. The V gene's germline CDR1 is SGHTA and CDR2 FQGNSA. The CDR3 covers 15 residues. Here the CDR3 DNA reads TGTGCCAACAGCTCTCGGACAGGGCTGGATGGGACCCAGTACTTC. This translates into CANSSRTGLDGTQYF.